Listed here are 2 T cell receptor beta chains from one sample, sequenced in a study of T cells in Graves' hyperthyroidism and ophthalmopathy. The TCR beta CDR3 regions underwent amplification using RNA transcripts as the source. Using the HTBI primer set, a first-round RT-PCR was run on the TCR CDR3. TCRdb fed the multiplex PCR reads into MiXCR, producing one record per CDR3 protein. The top ten hold roughly a quarter of the sample, which has about 280,000 distinct CDR3 sequences, 25% to 30% seen once. Sequencing was carried out using blood. The receptor set was obtained from a man aged 40-55 years with Graves' hyperthyroidism that later progressed to Graves' ophthalmopathy.

The CDR3 spells CASSQTSSYEQYF. CDR3 sequence (DNA): TGTGCCAGCAGTCAAACTTCCTCCTACGAGCAGTACTTC. The chain combines TRBV12-3 or TRBV12-4 with TRBJ2-7; D is uncertain. V lost 5 bases, J lost 0 bases, and 8 bases lay in between. This CDR3 is 13 amino acids long.

This clonotype has ten or more counts. The gene calls are TRBV6-5 and TRBJ1-3; D call uncertain. CDR3 length equals 16 residues. The germline gives CDR1 MNHEY, CDR2 SVGAGI. V was pared by 0 bases and J by 4 bases, with 13 bases between. This chain's CDR3 is CASSYSDAAVGNTIYF. For the CDR3, the DNA is TGTGCCAGCAGTTACTCGGACGCGGCGGTCGGAAACACCATATATTTT.